A selection of T cell receptor beta chains follows, all from one sample in a study of blood T cell repertoires in COVID-19. Generated by immunoSEQ multiplex PCR, the TCRdb table keeps only in-frame clones and is missing some. Among under 400,000 clones listed, approximately 91% were seen once. The sample consisted of PBMCs or T cells enriched from blood (not recorded which). The source is a woman aged 30 to 39 who had been exposed to COVID-19. The CDR3 runs from the conserved cysteine through the conserved F or W. D genes are given only for firm matches. Rows give clone size only sometimes, using once, few, many, or a class for an expanded clone.

v_call	clone_size	j_call	d_call	cdr3_nt	cdr3_aa
TRBV6-4	.	TRBJ1-1	.	TGTGCCAGCAGTGAGACGACAGACTTGAACACTGAAGCTTTCTTT	CASSETTDLNTEAFF
TRBV27	.	TRBJ1-1	TRBD1	TGTGCCAGCAGTGACAGGGCGCGGAGCACTGAAGCTTTCTTT	CASSDRARSTEAFF
TRBV2	.	TRBJ1-5	.	TGTGCCAGCTCCCCGGTGGGCAGGCTAAGCAATCAGCCCCAGCATTTT	CASSPVGRLSNQPQHF
TRBV19	.	TRBJ1-2	.	TGTGCCAGTAGTATTGGTCAGGGTAGGGGAGGCTACACCTTC	CASSIGQGRGGYTF
TRBV10-1	.	TRBJ2-3	.	TGCGCCACCCGTGCAGGGATCCAGGGCACGCAGTATTTT	CATRAGIQGTQYF
TRBV11-3	.	TRBJ2-3	.	TGTGCCAGCAGCTTGGAGGGTGCAGATACGCAGTATTTT	CASSLEGADTQYF
TRBV28	.	TRBJ1-6	.	TGTGCCAGCAGTTCAGGCAGTACACGTTATAATTCACCCCTCCACTTT	CASSSGSTRYNSPLHF
TRBV28	few	TRBJ1-2	TRBD1	TGTGCCAGCAGGAGCTCGGACAGGGCCTATGGCTACACCTTC	CASRSSDRAYGYTF
TRBV2	.	TRBJ2-1	TRBD2	TGTGCCAGCAGACAGGGTAAGGGACTAGCCCATGAGCAGTTCTTC	CASRQGKGLAHEQFF
TRBV19	few	TRBJ1-4	TRBD1	TGTGCCAGTAGCCGAATCACTGCAGGGGGGGAAAAACTGTTTTTT	CASSRITAGGEKLFF
TRBV24-1	.	TRBJ2-1	TRBD1	TGTGCCACCAGTGACCCTGGACAGGATCCCTCCTACAATGAGCAGTTCTTC	CATSDPGQDPSYNEQFF
TRBV7-9	.	TRBJ1-3	.	TGTGCCAGCAGCCCGAGGACAGCCTCTGGAAACACCATATATTTT	CASSPRTASGNTIYF
TRBV28	.	TRBJ2-3	.	TGTGCCAGCAGTTTACTTCAGAGCGGAACCACAGATACGCAGTATTTT	CASSLLQSGTTDTQYF
TRBV24-1	.	TRBJ2-1	TRBD2	TGTGCCACCAGTGATCATCAGGGAGGGCTCTTCTACAATGAGCAGTTCTTC	CATSDHQGGLFYNEQFF
TRBV7-9	.	TRBJ2-3	TRBD1	TGTGCCAGCAGCGGGTACCGGGACAGGGGAACAGATACGCAGTATTTT	CASSGYRDRGTDTQYF
TRBV11-2	.	TRBJ1-5	.	TGTGCCAGCAGCTTATCGCGGTACGGGGATCAGCCCCAGCATTTT	CASSLSRYGDQPQHF
TRBV4-2	once	TRBJ2-4	.	TGTGCCAGCAGCCAAGAGGGAGTCCAAAAGGACATTCAGTACTTC	CASSQEGVQKDIQYF
TRBV15	.	TRBJ2-5	.	TGTGCCACCAGCAGAGATCATGGGGCGAGGGAGACCCAGTACTTC	CATSRDHGARETQYF
TRBV13	.	TRBJ2-1	.	TGTGCCAGCAGCAGCGAAGCTGGGAGGGAGCAGTTCTTC	CASSSEAGREQFF
TRBV5-1	.	TRBJ2-5	.	TGCGCCAGCAGCTTGAGTAGCCACCAACAAGAGACCCAGTACTTC	CASSLSSHQQETQYF
TRBV10-3	.	TRBJ2-7	TRBD2	TGTGCCATGGGGACTAGCGGGACCTACGAGCAGTACTTC	CAMGTSGTYEQYF
TRBV6-5	.	TRBJ2-3	.	TGTGCCAGCAGTTACTCGATTTACCCAGCGGCAGATACGCAGTATTTT	CASSYSIYPAADTQYF
TRBV28	.	TRBJ1-1	.	TGTGCCAGCAGTTTACAGGGGTCCCCCACTGAAGCTTTCTTT	CASSLQGSPTEAFF
TRBV29-1	.	TRBJ1-2	TRBD1	TGCAGCGTCCGCAGGGACAGGGGTGAATCGGATGGCTACACCTTC	CSVRRDRGESDGYTF
TRBV6-6	once	TRBJ2-2	TRBD1	TGTGCCAGCAGTATTAGGACAGGGACGAACACCGGGGAGCTGTTTTTT	CASSIRTGTNTGELFF
TRBV5-4	.	TRBJ2-2	TRBD2	TGTGCCAGCAGCTTGGGACTAGCGGGGCAAAACACCGGGGAGCTGTTTTTT	CASSLGLAGQNTGELFF
TRBV19	.	TRBJ1-5	TRBD1	TGTGCCAGTAGTCAAACCGGGACAGGGGTTGGCCAGCCCCAGCATTTT	CASSQTGTGVGQPQHF
TRBV5-1	.	TRBJ2-2	.	TGCGCCAGCAGCATCGGACAAAACACCGGGGAGCTGTTTTTT	CASSIGQNTGELFF
TRBV2	.	TRBJ2-7	.	TGTGCCAGCAGTGAAAATGGCGGGAACCACGAGCAGTACTTC	CASSENGGNHEQYF
TRBV5-1	.	TRBJ1-1	.	TGCGCCAGCACCGGCGGCACTGAAGCTTTCTTT	CASTGGTEAFF
TRBV5-4	few	TRBJ2-7	.	TGTGCCAGCAGTACAGGGTACGAGCAGTACTTC	CASSTGYEQYF
TRBV12-3/TRBV12-4	.	TRBJ1-2	.	TGTGCCAGCAGTTTAGCGTTGGAGCGTGGCTACACCTTC	CASSLALERGYTF
TRBV5-4	.	TRBJ2-7	.	TGTGCCAGCAGCCCAAATAGCGGATCTAACTCCTACGAGCAGTACTTC	CASSPNSGSNSYEQYF
TRBV6-5	.	TRBJ2-1	.	TGTGCCAGCAGGACCCGGCAGGGCTCCTACAATGAGCAGTTCTTC	CASRTRQGSYNEQFF
TRBV2	.	TRBJ2-2	TRBD2	TGTGCCAGCAGCGCTAGCGGGCAATCGGGGACCGGGGAGCTGTTTTTT	CASSASGQSGTGELFF
TRBV15	.	TRBJ1-4	.	TGTGCCACCAGCGTACAAAGGGGGAATAATGAAAAACTGTTTTTT	CATSVQRGNNEKLFF
TRBV25-1	few	TRBJ1-6	TRBD1	TGTGCCAGCAGTGGGACAGGTCGGACTTCACCCCTCCACTTT	CASSGTGRTSPLHF
TRBV19	.	TRBJ2-7	TRBD2	TGTGCCAGTAGTATGGCAGCGGGAGAGGGGGATGACGAGCAGTACTTC	CASSMAAGEGDDEQYF
TRBV3-1/TRBV3-2	.	TRBJ2-7	TRBD2	TGTGCCAGCAGCCAAACTAGCGGGAGCGGGTACGAGCAGTACTTC	CASSQTSGSGYEQYF
TRBV19	.	TRBJ2-1	.	TGTGCCAGTAGTAGAAAGCCCGGACAGTCTGGGAATGAGCAGTTCTTC	CASSRKPGQSGNEQFF
TRBV27	.	TRBJ1-1	TRBD1	TGTGCCAGCAGTTCGCCAGGGGGAGAAGCTTTCTTT	CASSSPGGEAFF
TRBV7-9	once	TRBJ2-7	TRBD2	TGTGCCAGCAGCTTTCAAGCGGGAGGGAACTACGAGCAGTACTTC	CASSFQAGGNYEQYF
TRBV5-4	.	TRBJ1-3	.	TGTGCCAGCAGCTTGGCCGCCGGGAGCTCTGGAAACACCATATATTTT	CASSLAAGSSGNTIYF
TRBV25-1	.	TRBJ1-1	.	TGTGCCAGCACCCTAGGGGGGAACACTGAAGCTTTCTTT	CASTLGGNTEAFF
TRBV14	.	TRBJ2-7	TRBD2	TGTGCCAGCAGCCGACTAGCGGAGGTACCCCATTACGAGCAGTACTTC	CASSRLAEVPHYEQYF
TRBV19	.	TRBJ1-5	TRBD1	TGTGCCAGTAGGGGGACAGGGCCCCCGCAGCCCCAGCATTTT	CASRGTGPPQPQHF
TRBV7-9	once	TRBJ1-1	.	TGTGCCAGCAGCTTCGGAGACAGGATGAACACTGAAGCTTTCTTT	CASSFGDRMNTEAFF
TRBV30	.	TRBJ2-7	TRBD2	TGTGCCTGGAGTGGGACTAGCGGGAGAGGCGAGCAGTACTTC	CAWSGTSGRGEQYF
TRBV9	once	TRBJ1-2	.	TGTGCCAGCAGCATTGGACAGCTCGCTAACTATGGCTACACCTTC	CASSIGQLANYGYTF
TRBV6-1	.	TRBJ2-3	TRBD1	TGTGCCAGCAGTGAGTTAGACAGGGGGATTGATACGCAGTATTTT	CASSELDRGIDTQYF
TRBV10-3	.	TRBJ1-2	TRBD1	TGTGCCATCACTCAGGGGGCGGGAGCAACTGTTAACTATGGCTACACCTTC	CAITQGAGATVNYGYTF
TRBV28	.	TRBJ1-5	.	TGTGCCAGCAGTTTAGATGGACAATTTTATAGCAATCAGCCCCAGCATTTT	CASSLDGQFYSNQPQHF
TRBV7-3	.	TRBJ2-3	TRBD2	TGTGCCAGCAGCCCGGGACTAGCGGGAGGGGATACGCAGTATTTT	CASSPGLAGGDTQYF
TRBV11-2	.	TRBJ1-4	.	TGTGCCAGCAGCCGTAGTCGGGAAAAACTGTTTTTT	CASSRSREKLFF
TRBV29-1	.	TRBJ2-6	TRBD1	TGCAGCGTTGGGGGGCAGGGGGCAGGCTCTGGGGCCAACGTCCTGACTTTC	CSVGGQGAGSGANVLTF
TRBV11-3	once	TRBJ2-7	.	TGTGCCAGCAGCTTAGCTAACTCCTACGAGCAGTACTTC	CASSLANSYEQYF
TRBV7-8	few	TRBJ2-3	.	TGTGCCAGCAGCCCGAGGTCTTTCGTGGATACGCAGTATTTT	CASSPRSFVDTQYF
TRBV19	.	TRBJ1-4	TRBD1	TGTGCCAGTAGTATTACCAGGGGGCATGATAATGAAAAACTGTTTTTT	CASSITRGHDNEKLFF
TRBV28	.	TRBJ2-1	.	TGTGCCGAGGGCTCTAGCTCCTACAATGAGCAGTTCTTC	CAEGSSSYNEQFF
TRBV19	.	TRBJ1-2	TRBD1	TGTGCCAGTAGTCGGGACAGGGGCTATGGCTACACCTTC	CASSRDRGYGYTF